One and the same sample provided the 11 T cell receptor beta chains below, sequenced in a study of T cells in Graves' hyperthyroidism and ophthalmopathy. It was RNA transcripts that yielded the amplified TCR beta CDR3 regions. The HTBI primer set served for first-round RT-PCR of the TCR CDR3. Using its own MiXCR run on the multiplex PCR reads, TCRdb lists one record per CDR3 protein. The repertoire holds hundreds of thousands of distinct CDR3 sequences, with roughly 22% as singletons. The specimen sequenced was blood. These receptor sequences come from a man aged 30 to 39 with Graves' ophthalmopathy.

This clonotype was observed a handful of times. The genes are TRBV5-1 and TRBJ2-1; no firm D call. Between the trimmed V and J ends, which lost 0 bases and 10 bases, there was a span of 14 bases. The germline V gene encodes CDR1 SGHRS and CDR2 YFSETQ. The CDR3 runs to 14 residues. The CDR3 DNA sequence: TGCGCCAGCAGCTTGGCCGTGGCCGTCAACGAGCAGTTCTTC. It yields the protein CASSLAVAVNEQFF.

This clonotype was seen just once. CDR3 amino acids: CSVIPSGTDEQYF. DNA of the CDR3: TGCAGTGTCATCCCTAGCGGGACCGACGAGCAGTACTTC. V is TRBV20-1 and J is TRBJ2-7; 9 bases line up with TRBD2. The CDR3 runs to 13 residues. CDR1 is DFQATT, CDR2 SNEGSKA, per germline (reference sequence). Trimming at V came to 7 bases and at J to 5 bases, leaving 9 bases not matched to a gene.

This clonotype was counted ten times or more. The chain carries TRBV6-6 and TRBJ1-5; a weak D match, TRBD1 (5 bases). V lost 2 bases and J lost 6, with 8 bases in between. Germline V gene sequence: CDR1 MNHNY, CDR2 SVGAGI (reference sequence). The CDR3 has 13 residues. This CDR3 is CASSYGGGQPQHF. In DNA, the CDR3 is TGTGCCAGCAGTTACGGGGGTGGTCAGCCCCAGCATTTT.

The sample holds many counts of this clonotype. The CDR3 is CASSLAGTTVGELFF. The CDR3 DNA reads TGTGCCAGCAGCCTAGCCGGGACTACCGTCGGGGAGCTGTTTTTT. V gene TRBV7-3 combines with J gene TRBJ2-2; 7 bases map to TRBD2. CDR1 and CDR2 from the germline V gene are SGHTA and FQGTGA. CDR3 length: 15 amino acids. The trim removed 5 bases at V and 7 bases at J, leaving 10 bases unmatched.

This clonotype was seen once. The V gene is TRBV7-9, the J gene TRBJ1-4, with D unclear. V gave up 4 bases and J gave up 1 base, with 7 bases separating them. The CDR3 spans 14 residues. The germline V gene encodes CDR1 SEHNR and CDR2 FQNEAQ (reference sequence). CDR3 region: CASSSRETNEKLFF. The CDR3 bases are TGTGCCAGCAGCTCTAGGGAAACTAATGAAAAACTGTTTTTT.

This clonotype showed up many times. The chain uses TRBV11-2 and TRBJ2-1; no clear D. V lost 5 bases and J 10 bases, leaving 15 bases between the germline ends. The CDR3 contains 13 residues. Germline V gene sequence: CDR1 SGHAT, CDR2 FQNNGV. CDR3 DNA sequence: TGTGCCAGCAGCCCCCTCGATGATACGGAGCAGTTCTTC. It yields the protein CASSPLDDTEQFF.

DNA of the CDR3: TGTGCCAGCAGTGGGGGACAGGGGAGTGGCTACACCTTC. Its protein product is CASSGGQGSGYTF. The V and J genes are TRBV12-3 or TRBV12-4 and TRBJ1-2, with 10 nucleotides matching TRBD1. CDR3 size: 13 residues. The junction had 4 bases not matched to a gene; V was cut back by 5 bases and J by 7 bases.

The chain has TRBV11-3 and TRBJ2-2, with D perhaps matching TRBD1 (6 bases). The CDR3 sequence is 11 residues long. The V end was cut by 5 bases, the J end by 9 bases, with 7 bases between. The germline CDR1 and CDR2 sequences are SGHNT and YENEEA. The CDR3 is CASSRDRELFF. The CDR3 DNA reads as TGTGCCAGCAGCAGGGACAGGGAGCTGTTTTTT.

This clonotype was counted many times. The chain is built from TRBV6-1 and TRBJ2-7, with 9 bases that match TRBD1. Germline assignment: CDR1 MNHNS and CDR2 SASEGT. This CDR3 spans 15 amino acids. V dropped 8 bases and J dropped 3; count of bases not matched to a gene: 11. The CDR3 is CASQTGQGLHYEQYF. The DNA of the CDR3 is TGTGCCAGCCAGACGGGACAGGGTCTTCACTACGAGCAGTACTTC.

The rearrangement links TRBV19 to TRBJ1-1; 10 positions agree with TRBD1. Germline V CDR1 and CDR2: LNHDA, SQIVND (reference sequence). Losses at the gene ends were 2 bases for V and 3 bases for J; bases not matched to a gene: 18. CDR3 length equals 20 residues. In DNA, the CDR3 is TGTGCCAGTAGTATAAGAAGGACAGGGGGAGATATCTATGAGTACACTGAAGCTTTCTTT. As protein: CASSIRRTGGDIYEYTEAFF.

There are many counts of this clonotype. The rearrangement joins TRBV3-1 to TRBJ1-6; 9 positions agree with TRBD1. The V and J ends lost 4 bases and 6 bases, in that order; junction bases with no gene match: 4. Per the germline V gene, CDR1 is LGHDT and CDR2 is YNNKEL (reference sequence). The CDR3 has 15 residues. The CDR3 nucleotides read TGTGCCAGCAGCCGAGGGGACAGGGCTAATTCACCCCTCCACTTT. This sequence encodes CASSRGDRANSPLHF.